What follows is one T cell receptor beta chain and its context. This clonotype occurred many times. Its antigen is not yet known. Per-base qualities were not stored, and no clone one base away is much larger. Sequencing was carried out with an Illumina NovaSeq 6000. TCR cDNA was synthesized by 5'RACE template switching, which introduced a universal primer site and unique molecular identifiers. cDNA synthesis was primed from both the TCR alpha and TCR beta constant segments. Library amplification used two PCR steps, and the second PCR step added sample barcodes and sequencing adapters. Libraries were sequenced on Illumina HiSeq 2500 (2x100 bp) or NovaSeq (2x150 bp). Per the original workflow: MIGEC was used to demultiplex reads and collapse the reads into UMI consensus sequences, and MiXCR was used for V(D)J alignment. Using edgeR on replicate PBMC samples, clonotypes were called vaccine-responding if FDR was below 0.01 and the log2 fold change was above 5 up to day 15. Bulk clonotypes were assigned CD4 or CD8 identity according to which sequenced CD4 or CD8 repertoire held them at higher abundance. TCRdb passed the public sequencing reads through fastp at Q25 and MiXCR, retaining productive beta sequences. Entries are consolidated by CDR3 protein sequence, retaining the most common genes and DNA. These V and J calls are TCRdb output, not the study's own analysis. Within this sample are just over 300,000 distinct CDR3 sequences, with less than 4.5% of them counted one time only. The top ten hold around a quarter of the sample.

Its CDR3 holds 13 amino acids, cysteine through phenylalanine. The DNA shown is the 39-base CDR3, in frame from base 1. Trimming takes 2 bases from V and 5 bases from J, and the germline ends sit 9 bases apart. The sample originates from a study of T cells after yellow fever vaccination (dated by TCRdb to the late 2010s). Describing the broader study: Libraries from fractions with low cell numbers were prepared with the SMART-Seq v4 Ultra Low Input RNA kit. Two healthy male donors, one aged 18 to 29 and one aged 30 to 39 years, made up the cohort. Bulk TCR alpha and beta repertoires were sequenced longitudinally to track T-cell clones before and after primary and booster YFV17D yellow fever vaccination. Blood samples were taken at several timepoints before and after primary and secondary immunization, and bulk PBMC replicates and cell subsets were isolated.

Sample treatment or condition, as interpreted from the label and publication: live attenuated yellow fever vaccine strain. At each blood-draw timepoint, two biological replicates of bulk PBMCs were collected. A standard Ficoll-Paque protocol was used to isolate PBMCs from peripheral blood. TriZol was used to extract RNA from bulk PBMCs, CD4 and CD8 fractions, and dextramer-positive and dextramer-negative fractions. Here is what the overall study found, with its caveats: Because only two donors were included in the study, the extent to which the findings can be generalized is limited. A small fraction of clonotypes showed up in both the CD4 and CD8 compartments, probably as a result of convergent recombination. Computational filtering was needed because FACS-sorted repertoires could contain abundant contaminating clonotypes from the bulk population. Most clones expanded after primary vaccination (almost 97% of CD4 and around nine tenths of CD8) were re-detected after the booster, suggesting that broad memory maintenance occurred. The secondary T-cell response was weaker than the primary response but faster, peaking on day 5 instead of day 15.

Sample: PBMCs, taken on the day of the yellow fever booster vaccination. The sequence joins TRBV12-3 or TRBV12-4 to TRBJ1-1; no confident D gene assignment can be made. This clonotype was sampled from a man aged 18 to 29 who received the YFV17D yellow fever vaccine. The bases read TGTGCCAGCAGTTTAATCCGAAAGACTGAAGCTTTCTTT. It translates as CASSLIRKTEAFF.